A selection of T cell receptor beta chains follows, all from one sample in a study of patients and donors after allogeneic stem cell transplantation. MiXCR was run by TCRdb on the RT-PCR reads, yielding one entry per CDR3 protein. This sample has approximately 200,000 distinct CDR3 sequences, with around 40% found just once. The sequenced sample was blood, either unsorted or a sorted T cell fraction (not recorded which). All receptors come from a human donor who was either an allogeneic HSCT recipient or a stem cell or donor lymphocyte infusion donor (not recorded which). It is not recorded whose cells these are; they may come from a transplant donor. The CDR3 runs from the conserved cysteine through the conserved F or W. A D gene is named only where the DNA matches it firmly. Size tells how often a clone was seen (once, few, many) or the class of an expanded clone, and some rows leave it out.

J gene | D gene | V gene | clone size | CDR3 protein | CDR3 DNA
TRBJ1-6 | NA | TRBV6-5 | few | CASSFRGSPLHF | TGTGCCAGCAGTTTCAGAGGATCACCCCTCCACTTT
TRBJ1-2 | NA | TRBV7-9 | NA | CASSLGQGYSEGYTF | TGTGCCAGCAGCTTAGGCCAGGGGTATTCTGAAGGCTACACCTTC
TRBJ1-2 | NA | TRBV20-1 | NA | CSATYLSYDGYTF | TGCAGTGCTACCTATCTGAGCTATGATGGCTACACCTTC
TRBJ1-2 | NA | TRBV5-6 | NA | CASSILHRDGYTF | TGTGCCAGCAGCATTTTACACAGGGACGGCTACACCTTC
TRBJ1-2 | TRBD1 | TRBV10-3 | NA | CAITPGQPTNYGYTF | TGTGCCATCACCCCGGGACAGCCGACTAACTATGGCTACACCTTC
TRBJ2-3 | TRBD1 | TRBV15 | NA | CATSKGAADTQYF | TGTGCCACCAGCAAGGGGGCCGCAGATACGCAGTATTTT
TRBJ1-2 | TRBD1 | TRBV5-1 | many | CASSSTGDYGYTF | TGTGCCAGCAGCTCGACAGGGGACTATGGCTACACCTTC
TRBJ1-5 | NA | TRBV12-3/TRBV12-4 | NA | CASSLRAGIGNQPQHF | TGTGCCAGCAGTTTAAGGGCAGGGATCGGCAATCAGCCCCAGCATTTT
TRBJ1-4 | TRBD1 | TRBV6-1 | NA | CAGGTGREKLFF | TGTGCCGGCGGGACAGGGCGTGAAAAACTGTTTTTT
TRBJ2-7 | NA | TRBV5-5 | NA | CASSLFRQATYEQYF | TGTGCCAGCAGCTTGTTTCGGCAGGCCACCTACGAGCAGTACTTC
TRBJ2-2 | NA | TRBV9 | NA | CASSVDRPNTGELFF | TGTGCCAGCAGCGTAGACAGACCGAACACCGGGGAGCTGTTTTTT
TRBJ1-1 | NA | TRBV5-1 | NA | CASSLGSGAGTEAFF | TGCGCCAGCAGCTTGGGATCCGGGGCTGGTACTGAAGCTTTCTTT
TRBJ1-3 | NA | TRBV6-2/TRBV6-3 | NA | CASRQQLSGNTIYF | TGTGCCAGCAGACAGCAGCTCTCTGGAAACACCATATATTTT
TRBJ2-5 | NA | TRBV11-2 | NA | CASSPRSQETQYF | TGTGCCAGCAGCCCCCGTTCACAAGAGACCCAGTACTTC
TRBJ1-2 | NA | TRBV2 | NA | CASSGQVRGYTF | TGTGCCAGCAGTGGGCAGGTCCGCGGCTACACCTTC
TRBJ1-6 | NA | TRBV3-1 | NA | CASSQTMVGSPLHF | TGTGCCAGCAGCCAGACAATGGTTGGTTCACCCCTCCACTTT
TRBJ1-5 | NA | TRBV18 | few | CASSKGAGSNQPQHF | TGTGCCAGCTCAAAAGGGGCAGGGAGCAATCAGCCCCAGCATTTT
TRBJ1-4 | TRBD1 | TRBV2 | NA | CASIGGTGPEKLFF | TGTGCCAGCATTGGAGGGACAGGACCTGAAAAACTGTTTTTT
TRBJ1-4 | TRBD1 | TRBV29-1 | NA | CSAGGGNEKLFF | TGCAGCGCAGGGGGCGGTAATGAAAAACTGTTTTTT
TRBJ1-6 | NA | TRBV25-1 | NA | CASSEPGKSPLHF | TGTGCCAGCAGTGAACCCGGGAAGTCACCCCTCCACTTT
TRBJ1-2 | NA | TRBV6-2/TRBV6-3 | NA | CASSYLGKNYGYTF | TGTGCCAGCAGTTACCTGGGGAAAAACTATGGCTACACCTTC
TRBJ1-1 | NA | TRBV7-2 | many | CASSLQGGSTEAFF | TGTGCCAGCAGCCTTCAGGGAGGAAGCACTGAAGCTTTCTTT
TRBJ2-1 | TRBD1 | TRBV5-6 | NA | CASSQPGTGNEDEQFF | TGTGCCAGCAGCCAACCCGGGACAGGGAATGAAGATGAGCAGTTCTTC
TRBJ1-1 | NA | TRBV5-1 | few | CASSLGRPAASFF | TGCGCCAGCAGCTTGGGGCGGCCCGCCGCATCTTTCTTT
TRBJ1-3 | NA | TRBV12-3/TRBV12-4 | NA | CASSIENTIYF | TGTGCCAGCAGTATTGAAAACACCATATATTTT
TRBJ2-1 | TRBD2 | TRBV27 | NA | CASSLVAGGPPVQFF | TGTGCCAGCAGTTTAGTTGCGGGGGGGCCGCCCGTGCAGTTCTTC
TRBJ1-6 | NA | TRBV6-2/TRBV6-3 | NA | CASTIIPGRTNSPLHF | TGTGCCAGCACAATAATTCCGGGACGGACCAATTCACCCCTCCACTTT
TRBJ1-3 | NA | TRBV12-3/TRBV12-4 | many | CASSLYSTGYRTNTIYF | TGTGCCAGCAGTTTATATTCGACAGGCTACCGGACAAACACCATATATTTT
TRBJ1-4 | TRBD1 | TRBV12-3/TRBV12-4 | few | CATRQGYFEKLFF | TGTGCCACGAGACAGGGCTACTTCGAAAAACTGTTTTTT
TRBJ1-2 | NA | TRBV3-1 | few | CASSQAPQGDYTF | TGTGCCAGCAGCCAAGCCCCCCAGGGCGACTACACCTTC